This TCR beta chain was identified during a study of molecular identifiers for immune sequencing clone quantification. V gave up 3 bases and J gave up 4 bases; unmatched junction bases: 7. This CDR3 region has 17 residues. The germline gives CDR1 SGHVS, CDR2 FNYEAQ. For naive CD8 T cells, sorting used the CD8+CD4-CCR7+CD45RA+ phenotype. From the PCR reads, TCRdb called clonotypes with MiXCR, one entry per CDR3 protein. Of hundreds of thousands of distinct CDR3 sequences detected, roughly 24% appear once; the ten largest clones hold approximately 0.74%. This clonotype was picked up many times. The chain recombines TRBV7-6 with TRBJ2-2; 11 bases line up with TRBD2. This clonotype was obtained from a human donor in good health. Some libraries in this study had Jurkat cell RNA spiked in. Specimen: naive CD8+ T cells from blood, with Jurkat cell RNA spiked in. Subset given: FACS-sorted CD8+CD4-CCR7+CD45RA+ naive T cells. The CDR3 region has the DNA TGTGCCAGCAGCTTTTCACTAGCGGGAGAGCTCACCGGGGAGCTGTTTTTT. Amino acid sequence: CASSFSLAGELTGELFF.